The 6 T cell receptor beta chains in this list originate from one sample, sequenced in a study of CD8 T cells in ankylosing spondylitis. One entry per CDR3 protein results from TCRdb running MiXCR on the 5' RACE reads. The table records approximately 140,000 distinct CDR3 sequences, under 45% of them present only once. The sample consisted of synovial fluid, either unsorted or a sorted T cell fraction (not recorded which). Every receptor here comes from a male donor with ankylosing spondylitis.

The rearrangement uses TRBV3-1 and TRBJ1-6; no clear D gene. The V gene lost 1 base and the J gene lost 10 bases, with 8 bases spanning the gap. This CDR3 spans 13 amino acids. The germline V gene has CDR1 LGHDT and CDR2 YNNKEL (reference sequence). The DNA of the CDR3 is TGTGCCAGCAGCCAAGTCCCGAAGTCACCCCTCCACTTT. This gives the protein CASSQVPKSPLHF. The full variable domain, completed using reference TRBV3-1 and TRBJ1-6, is DTAVSQTPKYLVTQMGNDKSIKCEQNLGHDTMYWYKQDSKKFLKIMFSYNNKELIINETVPNRFSPKSPDKAHLNLHINSLELGDSAVYFCASSQVPKSPLHFGNGTRLTVT.

This clonotype was counted a few times. This sequence joins TRBV5-1 and TRBJ1-2; D gene unclear. The V gene's germline CDR1 is SGHRS and CDR2 YFSETQ. V was shortened by 0 bases and J by 0 bases, with 12 bases between the two germline ends. CDR3 size: 16 residues. This CDR3 reads CASSLAGYKANYGYTF. The CDR3 DNA follows: TGCGCCAGCAGCTTGGCCGGGTACAAAGCTAACTATGGCTACACCTTC.

The chain has TRBV10-3 and TRBJ2-6; 10 positions agree with TRBD1. The V gene's germline CDR1 is ENHRY and CDR2 SYGVKD. The CDR3 consists of 18 residues. V gave up 10 bases and J gave up 2 bases; unmatched junction bases: 14. DNA for the CDR3: TGTGCCACCTCAGGGGAAGACAGGGGGCCCACTGGGGCCAACGTCCTGACTTTC. It yields the protein CATSGEDRGPTGANVLTF.

CDR3 in amino acids: CASSQEHRGDEQYF. CDR3 bases: TGTGCCAGCAGCCAAGAGCACAGGGGTGACGAGCAGTACTTC. V usage is TRBV3-1 and J usage is TRBJ2-7; TRBD1 agrees at 7 bases. V lost 0 bases to trimming and J lost 5 bases; unmatched junction nucleotides: 4. Germline loops: CDR1 LGHDT, CDR2 YNNKEL (reference sequence). CDR3 length: 14 residues.

This clonotype was counted only a few times. The chain links TRBV20-1 to TRBJ1-1, with D tentatively TRBD1 (5 bases). Germline CDR1 is DFQATT and CDR2 is SNEGSKA (reference sequence). V lost 0 bases and J 3 bases, leaving 8 bases between the germline ends. There are 13 residues in the CDR3. The CDR3 here is CSARDTGDTEAFF. The CDR3, as DNA: TGCAGTGCTAGAGATACGGGGGACACTGAAGCTTTCTTT.

The chain is built from TRBV4-2 and TRBJ2-7, with 11 bases fitting TRBD2. Germline CDR1 and CDR2: LGHNA and YNFKEQ. Unmatched junction bases numbered 2, after V lost 0 bases and J lost 4 bases. The CDR3 is made up of 15 amino acids. The CDR3 reads CASSQETSGSYEQYF. The CDR3 DNA reads TGTGCCAGCAGCCAAGAAACTAGCGGGAGTTACGAGCAGTACTTC.